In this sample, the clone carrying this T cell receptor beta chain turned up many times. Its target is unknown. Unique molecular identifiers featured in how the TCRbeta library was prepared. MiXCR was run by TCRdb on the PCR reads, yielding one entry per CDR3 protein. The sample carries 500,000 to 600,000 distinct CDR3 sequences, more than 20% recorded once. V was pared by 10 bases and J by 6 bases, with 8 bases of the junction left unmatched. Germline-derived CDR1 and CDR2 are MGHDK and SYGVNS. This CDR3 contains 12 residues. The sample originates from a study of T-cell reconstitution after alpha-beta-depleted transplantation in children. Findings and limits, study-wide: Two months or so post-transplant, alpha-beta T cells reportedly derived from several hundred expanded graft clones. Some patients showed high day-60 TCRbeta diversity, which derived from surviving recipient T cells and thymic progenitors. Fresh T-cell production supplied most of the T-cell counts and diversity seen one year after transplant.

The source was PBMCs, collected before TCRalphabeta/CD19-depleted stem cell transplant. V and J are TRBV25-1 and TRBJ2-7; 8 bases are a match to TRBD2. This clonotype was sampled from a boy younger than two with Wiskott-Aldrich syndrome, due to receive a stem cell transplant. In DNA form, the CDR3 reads TGTGCCACCGTAGCGGGGAGGGGCGAGCAGTACTTC. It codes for CATVAGRGEQYF.